Listed below are T cell receptor beta chains from one sample, sequenced in a study of CD8 T cells in Susac syndrome. MiXCR, run by TCRdb on the immunoSEQ multiplex PCR reads, gives a single entry per CDR3 protein. The table has roughly 250,000 distinct CDR3 sequences, almost 97% seen once. The sequenced sample consisted of CD4+ T cells from PBMCs. These TCRs come from a human donor with Susac syndrome. Both conserved end residues are part of each CDR3. Part of the rows lack a size; the others show once, few, many or a class for expanded clones.

TRBJ2-4	.	TRBV5-4	CASSPGLVNGIQYF
TRBJ2-2	.	TRBV30	CASQDTGELFF
TRBJ2-7	once	TRBV14	CASSPRLVITIYEQYF
TRBJ2-7	.	TRBV11-1	CASSLSPSYEQYF
TRBJ2-5	.	TRBV12-3/TRBV12-4	CASEDPGLGGETQYF
TRBJ2-1	.	TRBV5-1	CASSLESGRGINEQFF
TRBJ2-2	.	TRBV29-1	CSVDKGNTGELFF
TRBJ1-2	few	TRBV19	CASSRDRTYGYTF
TRBJ2-5	.	TRBV7-9	CASSVRQGIRETQYF
TRBJ1-1	.	TRBV4-1	CASSQVGRGFGGTEAFF
TRBJ1-2	.	TRBV12-3/TRBV12-4	CASSLQWDGYTF
TRBJ1-2	.	TRBV27	CASSFGAYYGYTF
TRBJ2-1	.	TRBV20-1	CSASLGPPYNEQFF
TRBJ2-7	.	TRBV20-1	CSAVGPLAGGSYEQYF
TRBJ2-1	.	TRBV4-1	CASSRTGTRGWNEQFF
TRBJ2-7	.	TRBV12-3/TRBV12-4	CASSLDQRGGVTVVSEQYF
TRBJ2-3	.	TRBV5-1	CASSLEGGSRTDTQYF
TRBJ2-4	.	TRBV23-1	CASHQTGGLSKNIQYF
TRBJ1-2	.	TRBV20-1	CSASQPGTARYGYTF
TRBJ1-2	.	TRBV7-9	CASSGYQGDYGYTF
TRBJ1-1	.	TRBV6-1	CASSLTGTGMISEAFF
TRBJ2-5	once	TRBV7-9	CASSLRRGKGQETQYF
TRBJ1-4	.	TRBV29-1	CSVVKGGNEKLFF
TRBJ1-2	.	TRBV2	CASRRANYGYTF
TRBJ2-1	.	TRBV5-1	CASSTESGSYNEQFF
TRBJ2-5	.	TRBV18	CASSPSRGGAETQYF
TRBJ2-3	.	TRBV6-2/TRBV6-3	CASGGAGWSDTQYF
TRBJ2-7	.	TRBV3-1	CASSQDWSSYEQYF
TRBJ2-5	.	TRBV6-5	CASSYSGGQETQYF
TRBJ2-1	.	TRBV11-2	CASSLDPVGGAEQFF
TRBJ2-3	.	TRBV24-1	CATSRTSITDTQYF